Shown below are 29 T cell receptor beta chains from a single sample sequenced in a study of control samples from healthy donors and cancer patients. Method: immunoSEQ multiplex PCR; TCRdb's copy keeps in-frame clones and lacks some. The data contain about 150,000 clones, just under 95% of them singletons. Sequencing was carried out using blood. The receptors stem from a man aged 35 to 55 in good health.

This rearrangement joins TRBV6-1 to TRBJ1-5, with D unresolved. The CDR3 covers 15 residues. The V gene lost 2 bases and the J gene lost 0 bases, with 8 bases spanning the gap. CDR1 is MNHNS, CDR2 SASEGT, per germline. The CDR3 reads CASSELTVSNQPQHF. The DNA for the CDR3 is TGTGCCAGCAGTGAATTAACAGTTAGCAATCAGCCCCAGCATTTT.

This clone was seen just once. The CDR3 sequence is CSASDQTAGNEQFF. For the CDR3, the DNA is TGCAGTGCTAGTGATCAGACCGCGGGGAATGAGCAGTTCTTC. V and J are TRBV20-1 and TRBJ2-1, with D maybe TRBD2 (6 bases). Trimming removed 3 bases at V and 7 bases at J, with 16 bases between. Germline CDR1 DFQATT, CDR2 SNEGSKA (reference sequence). The CDR3 has 14 residues.

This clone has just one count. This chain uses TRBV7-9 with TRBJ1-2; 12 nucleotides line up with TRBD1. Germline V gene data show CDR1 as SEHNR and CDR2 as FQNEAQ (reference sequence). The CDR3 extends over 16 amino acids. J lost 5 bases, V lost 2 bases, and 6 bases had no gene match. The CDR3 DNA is TGTGCCAGCAGCTTAATGGGACAGGGGGCCGGGTATGGCTACACCTTC. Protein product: CASSLMGQGAGYGYTF.

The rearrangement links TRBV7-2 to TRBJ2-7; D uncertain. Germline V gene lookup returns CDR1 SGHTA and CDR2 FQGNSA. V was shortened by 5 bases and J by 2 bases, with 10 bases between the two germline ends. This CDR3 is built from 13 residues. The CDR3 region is CASSLLGAYEQYF. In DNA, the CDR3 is TGTGCCAGCAGCCTTCTGGGTGCCTACGAGCAGTACTTC.

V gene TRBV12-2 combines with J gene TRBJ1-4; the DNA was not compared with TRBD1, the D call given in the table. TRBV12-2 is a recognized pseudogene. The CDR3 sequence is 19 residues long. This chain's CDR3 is CASRLTRDSQRTLEEKLFF. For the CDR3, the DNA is TGTGCAAGTCGCTTAACCCGGGACAGCCAACGCACTTTGGAAGAAAAACTGTTTTTT.

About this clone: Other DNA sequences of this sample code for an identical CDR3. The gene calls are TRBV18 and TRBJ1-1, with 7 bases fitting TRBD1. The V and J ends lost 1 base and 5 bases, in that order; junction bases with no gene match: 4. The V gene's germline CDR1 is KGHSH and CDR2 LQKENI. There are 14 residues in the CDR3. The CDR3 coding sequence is TGTGCCAGCTCACCACGGCAGGGGGGAACTGAAGCTTTCTTT. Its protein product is CASSPRQGGTEAFF.

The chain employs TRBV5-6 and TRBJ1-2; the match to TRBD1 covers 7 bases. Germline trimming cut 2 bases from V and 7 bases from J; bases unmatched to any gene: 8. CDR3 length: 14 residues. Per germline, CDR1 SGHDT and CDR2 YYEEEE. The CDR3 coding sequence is TGTGCCAGCAGCTTTGGGAGGGGGCAGGGTGGCTACACCTTC. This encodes CASSFGRGQGGYTF.

DNA for the CDR3: TGTGCCAGCGGGATCGGATGGGGTGCAACTAATGAAAAACTGTTTTTT. It yields the protein CASGIGWGATNEKLFF. The chain joins TRBV27 to TRBJ1-4; D gene uncertain. The CDR3 loop spans 16 amino acids. Germline V CDR1 and CDR2: MNHEY, SMNVEV (reference sequence). V lost 8 bases and J lost 0, with 16 bases in between.

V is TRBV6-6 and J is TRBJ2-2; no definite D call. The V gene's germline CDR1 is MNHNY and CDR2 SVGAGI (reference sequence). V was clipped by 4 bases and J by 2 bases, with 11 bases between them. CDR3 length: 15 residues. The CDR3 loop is CASSSIDGNTGELFF. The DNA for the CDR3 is TGTGCCAGCAGTTCCATCGACGGAAACACCGGGGAGCTGTTTTTT.

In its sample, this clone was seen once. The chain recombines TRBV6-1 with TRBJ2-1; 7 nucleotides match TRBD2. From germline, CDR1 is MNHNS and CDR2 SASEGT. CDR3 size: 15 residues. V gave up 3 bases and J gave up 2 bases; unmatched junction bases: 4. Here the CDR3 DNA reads TGTGCCAGCAGTGAGTGGGCGGGGGCCTACAATGAGCAGTTCTTC. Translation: CASSEWAGAYNEQFF.

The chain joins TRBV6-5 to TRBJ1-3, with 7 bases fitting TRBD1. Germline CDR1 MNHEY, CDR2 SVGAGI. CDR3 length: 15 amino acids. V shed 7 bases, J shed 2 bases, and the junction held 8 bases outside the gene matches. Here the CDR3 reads CASTSDRDTGNTIYF. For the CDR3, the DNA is TGTGCCAGCACCTCCGACAGGGATACTGGAAACACCATATATTTT.

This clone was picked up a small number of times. This CDR3 reads CSVERLAGGNNNEQFF. CDR3 sequence (DNA): TGCAGCGTTGAGCGCCTAGCGGGGGGGAATAACAATGAGCAGTTCTTC. J is TRBJ2-1 and V is TRBV29-1, with 12 bases identical to TRBD2. From germline, CDR1 is SQVTM and CDR2 ANQGSEA. This CDR3 comprises 16 residues. V shed 3 bases and J 5 bases; nucleotides not matched to a gene: 8.

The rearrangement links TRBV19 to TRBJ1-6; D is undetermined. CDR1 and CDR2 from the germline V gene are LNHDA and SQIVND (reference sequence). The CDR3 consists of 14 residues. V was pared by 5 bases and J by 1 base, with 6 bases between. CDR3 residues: CASSVGSYNSPLHF. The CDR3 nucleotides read TGTGCCAGTAGTGTGGGATCCTATAATTCACCCCTCCACTTT.

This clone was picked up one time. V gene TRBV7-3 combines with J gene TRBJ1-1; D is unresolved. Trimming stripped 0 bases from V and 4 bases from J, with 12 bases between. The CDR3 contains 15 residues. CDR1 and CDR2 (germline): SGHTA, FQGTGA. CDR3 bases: TGTGCCAGCAGCTTAACTGGGGTGACCGTCACTGAAGCTTTCTTT. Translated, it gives CASSLTGVTVTEAFF.

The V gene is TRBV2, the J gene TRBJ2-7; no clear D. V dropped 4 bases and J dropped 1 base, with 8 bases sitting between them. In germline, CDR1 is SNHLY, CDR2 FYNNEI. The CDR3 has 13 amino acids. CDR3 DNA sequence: TGTGCCAGCAGTGGGTCCAGTTCCTACGAGCAGTACTTC. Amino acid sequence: CASSGSSSYEQYF.

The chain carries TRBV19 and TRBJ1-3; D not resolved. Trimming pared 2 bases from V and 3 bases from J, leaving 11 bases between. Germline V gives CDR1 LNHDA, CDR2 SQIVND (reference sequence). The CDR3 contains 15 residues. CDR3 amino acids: CASSIPRRDGNTIYF. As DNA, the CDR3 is TGTGCCAGTAGTATACCGCGCCGGGATGGAAACACCATATATTTT.

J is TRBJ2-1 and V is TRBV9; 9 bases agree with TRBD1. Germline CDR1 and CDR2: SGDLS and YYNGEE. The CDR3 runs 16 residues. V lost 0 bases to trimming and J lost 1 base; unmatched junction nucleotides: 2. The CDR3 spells CASSVDGTGSYNEQFF. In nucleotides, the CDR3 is TGTGCCAGCAGCGTAGATGGGACAGGGTCCTACAATGAGCAGTTCTTC.

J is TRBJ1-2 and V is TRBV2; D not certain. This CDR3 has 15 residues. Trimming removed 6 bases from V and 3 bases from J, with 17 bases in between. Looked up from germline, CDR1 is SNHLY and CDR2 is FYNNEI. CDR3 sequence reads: CASREGRIFDYGYTF. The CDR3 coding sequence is TGTGCCAGCAGGGAGGGCAGGATCTTTGACTATGGCTACACCTTC.

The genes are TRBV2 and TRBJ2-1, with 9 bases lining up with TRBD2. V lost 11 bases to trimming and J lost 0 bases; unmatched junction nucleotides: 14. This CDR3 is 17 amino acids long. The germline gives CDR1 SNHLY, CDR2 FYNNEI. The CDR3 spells CAGGGAGGQSSYNEQFF. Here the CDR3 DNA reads TGTGCCGGGGGGGGAGCGGGGGGCCAGAGCTCCTACAATGAGCAGTTCTTC. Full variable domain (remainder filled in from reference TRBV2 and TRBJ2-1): EPEVTQTPSHQVTQMGQEVILRCVPISNHLYFYWYRQILGQKVEFLVSFYNNEISEKSEIFDDQFSVERPDGSNFTLKIRSTKLEDSAMYFCAGGGAGGQSSYNEQFFGPGTRLTVL.

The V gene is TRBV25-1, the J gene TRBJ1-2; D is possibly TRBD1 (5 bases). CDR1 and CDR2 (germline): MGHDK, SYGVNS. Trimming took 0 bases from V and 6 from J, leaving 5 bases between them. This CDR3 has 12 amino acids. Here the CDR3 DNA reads TGTGCCAGCAGTGAATACAGGGATGGCTACACCTTC. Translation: CASSEYRDGYTF.

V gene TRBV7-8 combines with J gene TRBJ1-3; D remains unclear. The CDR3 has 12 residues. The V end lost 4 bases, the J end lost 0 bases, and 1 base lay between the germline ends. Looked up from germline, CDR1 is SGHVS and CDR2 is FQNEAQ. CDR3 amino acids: CASSYSGNTIYF. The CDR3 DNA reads TGTGCCAGCAGCTACTCTGGAAACACCATATATTTT.

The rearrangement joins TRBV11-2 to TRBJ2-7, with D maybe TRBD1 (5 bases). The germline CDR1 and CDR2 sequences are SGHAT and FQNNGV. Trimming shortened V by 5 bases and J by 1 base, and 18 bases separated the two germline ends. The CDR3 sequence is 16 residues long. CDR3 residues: CASSPAGFAKSYEQYF. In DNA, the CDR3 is TGTGCCAGCAGCCCCGCAGGGTTCGCTAAATCCTACGAGCAGTACTTC.

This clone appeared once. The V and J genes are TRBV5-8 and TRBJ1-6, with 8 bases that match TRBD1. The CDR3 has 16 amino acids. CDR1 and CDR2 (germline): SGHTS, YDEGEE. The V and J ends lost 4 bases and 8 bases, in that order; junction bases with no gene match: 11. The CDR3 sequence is CASSTGTGLSDSPLHF. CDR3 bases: TGTGCCAGCAGCACCGGGACAGGCCTATCGGATTCACCCCTCCACTTT.

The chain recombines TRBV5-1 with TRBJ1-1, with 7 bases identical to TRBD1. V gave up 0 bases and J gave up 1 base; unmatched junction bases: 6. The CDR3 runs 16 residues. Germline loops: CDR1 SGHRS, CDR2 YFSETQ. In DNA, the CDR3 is TGCGCCAGCAGCTTGGAGGCGGGACAGCAGAACACTGAAGCTTTCTTT. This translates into CASSLEAGQQNTEAFF.

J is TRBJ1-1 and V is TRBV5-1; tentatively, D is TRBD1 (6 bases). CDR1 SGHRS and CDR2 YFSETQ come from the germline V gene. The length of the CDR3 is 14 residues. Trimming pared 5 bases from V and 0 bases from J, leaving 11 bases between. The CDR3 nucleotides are TGCGCCAGCAGAGCAGGGGAGGTGAACACTGAAGCTTTCTTT. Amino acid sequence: CASRAGEVNTEAFF.

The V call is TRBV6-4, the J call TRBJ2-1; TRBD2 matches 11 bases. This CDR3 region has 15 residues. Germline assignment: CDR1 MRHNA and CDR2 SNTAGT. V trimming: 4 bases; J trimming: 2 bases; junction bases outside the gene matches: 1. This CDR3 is CASSALAGAYNEQFF. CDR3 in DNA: TGTGCCAGCAGTGCACTAGCGGGGGCCTACAATGAGCAGTTCTTC.

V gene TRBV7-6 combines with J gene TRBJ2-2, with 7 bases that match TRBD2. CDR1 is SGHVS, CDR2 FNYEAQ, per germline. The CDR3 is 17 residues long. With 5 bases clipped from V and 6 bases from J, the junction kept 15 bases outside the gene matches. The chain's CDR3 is CASSHLRALAGAGELFF. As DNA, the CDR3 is TGTGCCAGCAGCCATCTGCGGGCATTAGCGGGCGCCGGGGAGCTGTTTTTT.

The CDR3 sequence is CASSLGTGNTEAFF. In DNA, the CDR3 is TGTGCCAGTAGTCTTGGGACAGGGAACACTGAAGCTTTCTTT. The chain has TRBV19 and TRBJ1-1; the match to TRBD1 covers 8 bases. The CDR3 runs to 14 residues. Germline CDR1 and CDR2: LNHDA and SQIVND (reference sequence). J lost 1 base, V lost 5 bases, and 3 bases had no gene match.

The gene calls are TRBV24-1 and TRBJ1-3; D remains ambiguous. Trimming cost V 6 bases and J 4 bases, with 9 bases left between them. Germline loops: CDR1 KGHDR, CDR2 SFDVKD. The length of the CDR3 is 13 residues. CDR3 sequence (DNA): TGTGCCACCAGTTCGGGAGCCGGAAACACCATATATTTT. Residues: CATSSGAGNTIYF.